This TCR beta chain was captured in a study of T cells in Graves' hyperthyroidism and ophthalmopathy. TCR beta CDR3 sequences were amplified from RNA transcripts. Initially, a first-round RT-PCR of the TCR CDR3 employed the HTBI primer set. TCRdb re-derived calls from the multiplex PCR reads in MiXCR, one entry per CDR3 protein. The repertoire consists of 530,000 or so distinct CDR3 sequences, with less than 25% occurring once and the leading ten covering about 11%. With respect to this clonotype: As yet, its antigen is unknown. This may be a read error: a much more frequent sequence differs by one nucleotide.

Fresh peripheral blood, under 11 ml, yielded the PBMCs. CDR1 is SGDLS and CDR2 is YYNGEE in the germline V gene. The CDR3 sequence is 15 residues long. General study points: In blood, most of the thyroid clonotypes expanded above 0.001 were also present. In simple terms, a model built on 13 V-J features told ophthalmopathy apart from stable hyperthyroidism.

The TCR was taken from a woman in her 30s with Graves' ophthalmopathy. The sample taken for sequencing was blood. The chain couples TRBV9 to TRBJ1-5; unclear D gene. This chain's CDR3 is CASSVSLNPNQLQHF. The CDR3 DNA reads as TGTGCCAGCAGCGTTTCCCTGAACCCTAATCAGCTCCAGCATTTT.